This T cell receptor beta chain was sequenced in a study of cytomegalovirus exposure and HLA in healthy donors (dated by TCRdb to the late 2010s). For the wider study: In an earlier analysis of around 540 of the donors, around 300 Gb of sequence data and 90 million to 130 million unique TCR beta sequences from approximately 180 million T cells were reported. Every repertoire in the discovery cohort had been generated on one and the same sequencing platform. An earlier analysis of about 620 of the donors applied high-throughput TCR beta sequencing to assess whether each TCR beta V gene segment acted as functional or pseudogenic. Along with the approximately 650-subject first cohort, a separate validation cohort of over a hundred different subjects was used. In a later genetic analysis, genome-wide SNP genotypes for about three fifths of the 666 donors were used, and that subset was treated as a discovery cohort. To study patterns of TCR occurrence, a later analysis re-analyzed previously published TCR beta repertoires from several hundred donors and added high-resolution HLA genotyping. HLA typing included class I and class II loci at four-digit resolution. On average, roughly 240,000 unique TCR beta nucleotide sequences were sequenced per donor among 398 genotyped donors of the cohort, with around 19% of those sequences being non-productive. The study combined high-throughput TCR immunosequencing, statistical association of individual TCRs with disease status, and machine learning to predict cytomegalovirus infection status. Typing coverage differed by locus: A, B, C, DRB1 and DQB1 were typed in roughly 620-630 donors, DQA1 in 500 to 550, DPA1 in around 610, and DPB1 in 472. The genetic ancestry cluster associated with self-reported Caucasian donors included around four fifths of the approximately 410 genotyped donors. Four or five DR-DQ haplotypes were handled as single units for association and clustering because linkage in the cohort was strong. Roughly 300 gigabases of sequencing data and around 85 million unique TCR sequences made up an early release that covered under 750 HLA-typed donors. The study aimed to test whether signatures of past pathogen exposure could be identified by cataloging public T cell receptors. Rather than using new phenotypic data, the later analysis identified candidate immune exposures from TCR beta sequences and from how often those sequences occurred across donors. Donor age, sex, ethnicity and CMV serostatus were compiled alongside the repertoire data. Using immunosequencing, the study profiled T cell repertoires from fewer than 700 subjects and related those repertoires to cytomegalovirus serostatus.

Trimmed from V: 3 bases; trimmed from J: 1 base; junction bases lacking a gene match: 3. Reading the germline V gene gives CDR1 SGHRS and CDR2 YFSETQ. Including cysteine and phenylalanine, the CDR3 has 14 amino acids. The sequence is cut down to CDR3 DNA, 42 bases in frame from base 1. The library relied on the immunoSEQ multiplex PCR assay. A mixture of 60 forward primers for TCR Vbeta segments and 13 reverse primers for TCR Jbeta segments was used in the multiplex PCR. The CDR3 region of rearranged TCR beta genes was amplified from genomic DNA by a multiplex PCR assay. Amplified TCR beta libraries were sequenced as 87-base-pair reads on the Illumina HiSeq System. Processing in the source paper ran as follows. Across the roughly 670 repertoires, a later analysis counted roughly 84 million unique TCR beta chains, around 11 million of which were shared by at least two donors. Raw reads were error-corrected and collapsed into unique sequences with a nearest-neighbor algorithm that merged closely related sequences to remove PCR and sequencing errors. V, D and J gene segments were assigned by aligning CDR3 sequences to IMGT reference sequences. For a sequence to be retained, a match of at least six nucleotides was required to both a V gene segment and a J gene segment. Rearrangements were called productive when the CDR3 lacked stop codons and stayed in frame with V and J; all others were non-productive. CDR3 was defined by IMGT convention, running from the second conserved V-encoded cysteine to the conserved J-encoded phenylalanine. The earlier analysis of about 640 of the donors excluded any sequence lacking an unambiguous match to a single V gene segment. In an earlier analysis of almost 600 of the donors, a V segment was called functional when productive rearrangements were above 56.7%, and segregating when the standard deviation between donors exceeded 5%. A statistical classification framework was built for diagnosing cytomegalovirus status from the catalog of TCR beta chain sequences. In a later analysis, TCR nucleotide sequences were compared against IMGT/GENE-DB human TR gene sequences so that V and J genes could be assigned. Using the TCRdist pipeline, a later analysis assigned CDR3 sequences along with most-parsimonious VDJ recombination scenarios. In a later analysis, each TCR beta chain was defined by its CDR3 amino acid sequence together with its V-gene family, and reads without a unique V-gene family were excluded. As a way to deal with suspected cross-contamination and a sequencing artifact, a later analysis dropped nearly 600 nucleotide sequences that were highly shared and had low generation probability. In a later analysis, a clonal expansion index for each public chain was calculated from normalized within-repertoire ranks of inferred template counts. In a later analysis, generation probabilities were computed using a VDJ recombination model fitted to out-of-frame rearrangements, and the results were checked against IGoR. Hypergeometric tests were used in a later analysis to score TCR-TCR, TCR-HLA and TCR-CMV co-occurrence, with a repertoire-size bias correction applied to the TCR pairs. To estimate false discovery rates, a later analysis permuted the HLA or CMV assignments 20 times. In a later analysis, co-occurring TCRs were grouped using DBSCAN, with TCRdist sequence similarity added in when clustering inside HLA-allele-positive subsets. Repertoires with fewer than 30,000 or more than 120,000 public chains, plus five repertoires with anomalous nucleotide sharing, were excluded from co-occurrence clustering. TCRdb obtained this table from immuneACCESS and retained in-frame rearrangements with V and J assigned. These tables miss some clones; where compared with another copy, unresolved V genes account for less than half of the shortfall, and the remainder is unexplained. For V, J and clone size, that table is used; D and trimming come from the DNA. The sample has roughly 100,000 clones on record, about 75% of them singletons. Jointly, the top ten make up less than 5% of the sample.

General study outcomes and caveats: A total of some 180 TCR beta chains were listed by the study as associated with cytomegalovirus. A further reported finding was that TCR beta sequences accurately predicted the HLA-A and HLA-B alleles for most subjects in the first cohort. CMV serostatus was the only immune exposure information available for the cohort. The cohort was sequenced for TCR beta chains only, and without alpha or paired-chain data the features that could be detected were limited. In vitro tests confirmed that a few of the cytomegalovirus-associated TCR beta chains recognize cytomegalovirus antigens. Because some donors lacked HLA typing at each locus, the association tests relied only on the typed subset. In a later analysis, 16,951 TCR beta sequences were associated with specific HLA alleles at a false discovery rate of 0.05. Because counts were too low, about 18 rarely observed V segments, including chromosome 9 orphons, were left out of the earlier analysis of roughly 600 of the donors. It was suggested by the authors that the approach could potentially be generalized to other disease states and immunological phenotypes. Some IMGT-functional V segments, including TRBV6-2 and TRBV6-3, could not be told apart with the 87-base-pair reads, so those segments were excluded. Linkage disequilibrium might explain the correlated functional status among segregating V segments, but an unknown experimental factor could not be excluded. A later analysis found that most CMV-associated TCR beta chains appeared HLA-restricted, with HLA associations seemingly driven largely by CMV exposure. Presence/absence analyses assumed roughly uniform sequencing depth across donors, an assumption that may not hold. A cluster of highly shared sequence variants was judged likely to be a technical artifact of the sequencing pipeline. In both the original and validation cohorts, the classifier was reported to diagnose cytomegalovirus status with high specificity and sensitivity. In an earlier analysis of over 550 of the donors, most TCR beta V segments were observed in productive rearrangements about 87% or about 30% of the time, broadly matching IMGT annotations. In a later analysis, the rate of TCR association differed among HLA loci, with DRB1 alleles having the most associated TCRs and HLA-C alleles having the fewest. Several of the top co-occurrence clusters appeared to be linked to parvovirus B19, influenza, CMV and Epstein-Barr virus, according to a later analysis. Assigning TCR associations to individual alleles was difficult when HLA alleles, especially DR and DQ, strongly co-occurred. In a later genetic analysis, a missense DCLRE1C variant was associated with V-gene and J-gene trimming of TCR beta chains, and the association was replicated in an independent cohort. Most TCR sequences were seen in very few donors, while some public TCRs were found in many individuals. A later analysis found that HLA-associated TCR beta chains were more clonally expanded and had lower generation probabilities than equally common non-associated chains. A later genetic analysis reported fewer N-insertions in productive TCRs among donors in an Asian-associated ancestry cluster than the roughly 640-donor mean.

The cohort was made up of roughly 670 healthy bone marrow donors. At the time of sampling, every cohort member was nominally healthy, though immune exposures that went unrecorded were likely present. The donor was CMV seronegative and belonged to the group of around 350 seronegative cohort members. A peripheral blood sample was collected from each donor, and TCR beta sequencing was performed on peripheral blood mononuclear cells. Genomic DNA was extracted from the blood cell samples with the Qiagen DNeasy Blood Extraction Kit. Turning to this clone: Its antigen target is currently unknown. Base quality data are lacking; no much larger clone is found one base away.

The rearrangement joined TRBV5-1 to TRBJ1-1, and 7 junctional nucleotides match TRBD1. This TCR was sampled from a woman aged 40-49 years in good health and CMV-seronegative. Specimen: PBMCs. The bases are TGCGCCAGCAGCTCCGGGACAGCGAACACTGAAGCTTTCTTT. The encoded protein is CASSSGTANTEAFF.